The 17 T cell receptor beta chains below all came from one sample that was sequenced in a study of long-term antiretroviral therapy in people with HIV. At survey level, the immunoSEQ assay was run in its v3.0 version. This table comes from immunoSEQ multiplex PCR, and its TCRdb copy is limited to in-frame clones, with some not included. The sample lists around 15,000 clones, roughly 85% seen once, with roughly 5% in the top ten. The sequenced sample was unsorted PBMCs, obtained 0.5 years after starting antiretroviral therapy. Receptors originate from a woman in her forties with HIV.

The V and J genes are TRBV5-4 and TRBJ2-1; D may be TRBD2 (5 bases). Germline CDR1 is SGHNT and CDR2 is YYREEE (reference sequence). This CDR3 is built from 15 residues. With 1 base removed from V and 3 bases from J, the gap between germline ends came to 11 bases. The CDR3 here is CASSLTREIYNEQFF. The CDR3 nucleotides read TGTGCCAGCAGCTTGACAAGGGAGATCTACAATGAGCAGTTCTTC.

This rearrangement joins TRBV18 to TRBJ1-2; D call uncertain. Germline V CDR1 and CDR2: KGHSH, LQKENI. V shed 4 bases and J shed 1 base, with 13 bases lying between them. CDR3 length: 15 residues. The CDR3 bases are TGTGCCAGCTCACAAACCGTACAACTTAACTATGGCTACACCTTC. It encodes CASSQTVQLNYGYTF. The complete variable domain, with remaining parts taken from reference TRBV18 and TRBJ1-2, reads NAGVMQNPRHLVRRRGQEARLRCSPMKGHSHVYWYRQLPEEGLKFMVYLQKENIIDESGMPKERFSAEFPKEGPSILRIQQVVRGDSAAYFCASSQTVQLNYGYTFGSGTRLTVV.

In this sample, this clone turned up a few times. The V gene is TRBV5-1, the J gene TRBJ1-1; TRBD1 aligns across 7 bases. Germline-derived CDR1 and CDR2 are SGHRS and YFSETQ. The V gene end was trimmed by 4 bases and the J gene end by 3 bases; junction bases not matched to a gene: 3. This CDR3 region has 13 residues. The chain's CDR3 is CASSSTGDTEAFF. The CDR3 DNA sequence: TGCGCCAGCAGCAGTACAGGGGACACTGAAGCTTTCTTT.

The chain recombines TRBV14 with TRBJ1-5; D unclear. V was pared by 1 base and J by 5 bases, with 6 bases between. CDR1 is SGHDN, CDR2 FVKESK, per germline. This CDR3 is built from 13 residues. The CDR3 is CASSQGPYQPQHF. CDR3 sequence (DNA): TGTGCCAGCAGCCAAGGGCCTTATCAGCCCCAGCATTTT. Full variable domain (missing parts from reference TRBV14 and TRBJ1-5): EAGVTQFPSHSVIEKGQTVTLRCDPISGHDNLYWYRRVMGKEIKFLLHFVKESKQDESGMPNNRFLAERTGGTYSTLKVQPAELEDSGVYFCASSQGPYQPQHFGDGTRLSIL.

V usage is TRBV28 and J usage is TRBJ1-1; 7 positions match TRBD1. The trim removed 6 bases at V and 6 bases at J, leaving 7 bases unmatched. The CDR3 spans 13 residues. CDR1 is MDHEN and CDR2 is SYDVKM in the germline V gene. The CDR3 reads CASSPQGDAEAFF. The DNA for the CDR3 is TGTGCCAGCAGCCCCCAGGGGGACGCTGAAGCTTTCTTT. Complete variable domain (other parts from reference TRBV28 and TRBJ1-1): DVKVTQSSRYLVKRTGEKVFLECVQDMDHENMFWYRQDPGLGLRLIYFSYDVKMKEKGDIPEGYSVSREKKERFSLILESASTNQTSMYLCASSPQGDAEAFFGQGTRLTVV.

The chain employs TRBV6-5 and TRBJ2-1; D gene unclear. The CDR3 has 12 amino acids. Germline CDR1 and CDR2: MNHEY and SVGAGI. The V and J ends lost 10 bases and 1 base respectively, with 8 bases between them. Here the CDR3 reads CATLSSYNEQFF. The CDR3 nucleotides read TGTGCCACCCTGAGTTCCTACAATGAGCAGTTCTTC.

The chain carries TRBV5-6 and TRBJ2-4; possible D gene TRBD2, 6 bases. Germline loops: CDR1 SGHDT, CDR2 YYEEEE. There are 17 residues in the CDR3. V gave up 1 base and J gave up 0 bases, with 14 bases separating them. This CDR3 reads CASSLRGSGVAKNIQYF. DNA for the CDR3: TGTGCCAGCAGCTTGAGGGGTAGCGGAGTAGCCAAAAACATTCAGTACTTC.

The V gene is TRBV2, the J gene TRBJ2-3; TRBD1 matches 8 bases. The CDR3 totals 19 residues. Germline CDR1 reads SNHLY; CDR2 reads FYNNEI. V was pared by 5 bases and J by 0 bases, with 16 bases of the junction left unmatched. CDR3 protein: CASSSFGDRGITSTDTQYF. The CDR3 region has the DNA TGTGCCAGCAGTTCCTTCGGCGACAGGGGCATAACTAGCACAGATACGCAGTATTTT.

V gene TRBV7-2 combines with J gene TRBJ2-2; tentatively, D is TRBD2 (6 bases). There are 16 residues in the CDR3. Germline assignment: CDR1 SGHTA and CDR2 FQGNSA. V gave up 5 bases and J gave up 2 bases, with 15 bases separating them. The CDR3 region is CASSPPGRGNTGELFF. CDR3 DNA sequence: TGTGCCAGCAGCCCCCCCGGGCGGGGAAACACCGGGGAGCTGTTTTTT.

V is TRBV7-9 and J is TRBJ2-7; TRBD2 is a possible D gene (6 bases). There are 14 residues in the CDR3. Germline lookup yields CDR1 SEHNR and CDR2 FQNEAQ (reference sequence). Trimming removed 4 bases at V and 2 bases at J, with 12 bases between. The CDR3 DNA reads as TGTGCCAGCAGCTCGGCTAGCGAGACCTACGAGCAGTACTTC. Protein: CASSSASETYEQYF.

V is TRBV27 and J is TRBJ1-2; unclear D gene. The V gene's germline CDR1 is MNHEY and CDR2 SMNVEV (reference sequence). The length of the CDR3 is 13 residues. Trimming took 5 bases from V and 7 from J, leaving 14 bases between them. The CDR3 here is CASSLAGSSGYTF. CDR3 sequence (DNA): TGTGCCAGCAGTCTAGCGGGGTCTTCTGGCTACACCTTC.

The chain links TRBV6-5 to TRBJ2-7; 9 bases align to TRBD1. V gave up 1 base and J gave up 7 bases; unmatched junction bases: 8. This CDR3 spans 15 amino acids. Germline V gene sequence: CDR1 MNHEY, CDR2 SVGAGI. The CDR3: CASSYLQGALREQYF. The DNA for the CDR3 is TGTGCCAGCAGTTACTTACAGGGGGCGCTGAGGGAGCAGTACTTC.

This sequence joins TRBV13 and TRBJ2-2; 7 nucleotides agree with TRBD2. Per the germline V gene, CDR1 is PRHDT and CDR2 is FYEKMQ (reference sequence). The CDR3 is made up of 18 amino acids. V was pared by 0 bases and J by 0 bases, with 7 bases of the junction left unmatched. CDR3 in DNA: TGTGCCAGCAGCTTAGGCAGAGGGGACTACGCGAACACCGGGGAGCTGTTTTTT. The encoded protein is CASSLGRGDYANTGELFF.

V is TRBV11-2 and J is TRBJ2-5; possibly TRBD1 for D (7 bases). This CDR3 has 15 residues. The germline gives CDR1 SGHAT, CDR2 FQNNGV. Trimming took 0 bases from V and 5 from J, leaving 13 bases between them. CDR3 nucleotides: TGTGCCAGCAGCTTAGAGTATTCAGGGGGGGAGACCCAGTACTTC. Residues: CASSLEYSGGETQYF.

A single count supports this clone. The rearrangement joins TRBV6-1 to TRBJ1-4; D possibly corresponds to TRBD1 (6 bases). Trimming left V 7 bases short and J 8 bases short, with 14 bases between. The germline V gene encodes CDR1 MNHNS and CDR2 SASEGT. CDR3 length: 13 residues. CDR3 region: CASIPGAGEKLFF. CDR3 nucleotides: TGTGCCAGCATCCCGGGGGCAGGGGAAAAACTGTTTTTT.

This chain links TRBV5-4 with TRBJ2-7; no definite D call. The CDR3 totals 14 residues. Trimming removed 4 bases from V and 0 bases from J, with 11 bases in between. Germline lookup yields CDR1 SGHNT and CDR2 YYREEE (reference sequence). The CDR3 nucleotides read TGTGCCAGCAGCCTGACTGAAAGCTCCTACGAGCAGTACTTC. Protein: CASSLTESSYEQYF.

The chain combines TRBV7-3 with TRBJ2-1; D uncertain. Trimming stripped 0 bases from V and 8 bases from J, with 14 bases between. The CDR3 sequence is 15 residues long. CDR1 is SGHTA, CDR2 FQGTGA, per germline. In DNA form, the CDR3 reads TGTGCCAGCAGCTTAACCCCCTCTTCGATATATGAGCAGTTCTTC. Translating it yields CASSLTPSSIYEQFF.